This record concerns one T cell receptor (beta chain) sequence. This sample is part of a study of blood T cells in healthy people across ages. The CDR3 covers 13 residues. Per germline, CDR1 SGHTA and CDR2 FQGNSA. The junction had 4 bases not matched to a gene; V was cut back by 1 base and J by 10 bases. With a J-beta primer mix and a sample-barcoded 5' primer, a second PCR ran roughly 6 to 11 cycles. Unique molecular identifiers of 12 random nucleotides labeled each cDNA. TCRdb used MiXCR to reprocess the 5' RACE reads, holding one entry per CDR3 protein. The data contain about 720,000 distinct CDR3 sequences, about a fifth of them singletons.

This TCR derives from a man aged 70 or older in good health. The chain links TRBV7-2 to TRBJ2-1, with TRBD1 identical over 7 bases. What was sequenced was blood. The CDR3 loop reads CASSLGQGMEQFF. The CDR3 DNA is TGTGCCAGCAGCTTAGGACAGGGTATGGAGCAGTTCTTC. The whole variable domain, filled in from reference TRBV7-2 and TRBJ2-1, reads GAGVSQSPSNKVTEKGKDVELRCDPISGHTALYWYRQSLGQGLEFLIYFQGNSAPDKSGLPSDRFSAERTGGSVSTLTIQRTQQEDSAVYLCASSLGQGMEQFFGPGTRLTVL.